This T cell receptor beta chain comes out of a study of blood T cell repertoires in COVID-19. About the study: From the United States, Italy and Spain came samples of acute and convalescent COVID-19. Sample material is recorded as cDNA or gDNA derived from T cells, B-cell-depleted T cells, or PBMCs.

How the authors handled the data: Researchers report that nucleated cell counts were estimated from reference gene primer amplification. Profiling relied on immunoSEQ multiplex PCR, and the TCRdb table lists in-frame clones only, not all of them. V and J calls and clone size are those listed in that table; D and trimming were worked out from the DNA. The table shows about 98,000 clones, with about 91% occurring only once. The TCR was taken from a man aged 18 to 35 with acute or convalescent COVID-19. The sample taken for sequencing was peripheral blood.

The CDR3 reads CATSDSGEGSEKLFF. The CDR3 nucleotides are TGTGCCACCAGTGACTCCGGGGAGGGAAGTGAAAAACTGTTTTTT. This sequence joins TRBV24-1 and TRBJ1-4; D gene uncertain. The CDR3 contains 15 residues. The ends were cut back, 4 bases at V and 7 bases at J, with 15 bases in the middle. Germline V gene data show CDR1 as KGHDR and CDR2 as SFDVKD.